The rows below give T cell receptor beta chains drawn from one sample of a study of post-analysis software for immune sequencing data. TCRdb independently ran MiXCR on the PCR reads; one entry per CDR3 protein. This sample carries hundreds of thousands of distinct CDR3 sequences, roughly 27% of them seen once, and the ten largest clones take roughly 0.53%. The sequencing input was blood. The origin of the receptors is a girl aged 10 to 17 with multiple sclerosis. The CDR3 runs from the conserved cysteine through the conserved F or W. A D gene is named only where the DNA matches it firmly. Some rows mark clone size as missing; the rest say once, few, many or name a class of expanded clone.

D,size,V,J,DNA,CDR3
TRBD2,-,TRBV7-9,TRBJ2-2,TGTGCCAGCAGCTTTCCCCTGGGCGGGAGGGCCGCCGGGGAGCTGTTTTTT,CASSFPLGGRAAGELFF
-,-,TRBV7-9,TRBJ1-5,TGTTCCAGCAGCTTCGGGGGTAACAATCAGCCCCAGCATTTT,CSSSFGGNNQPQHF
-,many,TRBV29-1,TRBJ2-7,TGCAGCGTTGATTACGGATACGAGCAGTACTTC,CSVDYGYEQYF
TRBD1,few,TRBV27,TRBJ2-3,TGTGCCAGCAGTTCGGGAATACCGGGACAGGGAGGTGTATATACGCAGTATTTT,CASSSGIPGQGGVYTQYF
TRBD1,-,TRBV7-9,TRBJ1-2,TGTGCCAGCAGCGGTACCGGGACAGAAAACTATGGCTACACCTTC,CASSGTGTENYGYTF
TRBD2,few,TRBV20-1,TRBJ2-5,TGCAGTGCTAGAGATATGGGACTAGCGGGAGGGTGGGAGCAGTACTTC,CSARDMGLAGGWEQYF
-,-,TRBV20-1,TRBJ2-5,TGCAGTGCTAGAGTAGTTCTCGGAGGCCTGGCGTACTTC,CSARVVLGGLAYF
TRBD1,many,TRBV5-1,TRBJ1-1,TGCGCCAGCAGCCTCACAGGGGACACTGAAGCTTTCTTT,CASSLTGDTEAFF
TRBD1,many,TRBV10-3,TRBJ2-1,TGTGCCATTGGGGACAGGATGTCCGACAATGAGCAGTTCTTC,CAIGDRMSDNEQFF
TRBD1,many,TRBV5-1,TRBJ2-1,TGCGCCAGCAGCTTGGAAGGACAGGGATACAATGAGCAGTTCTTC,CASSLEGQGYNEQFF
TRBD1,-,TRBV6-5,TRBJ1-2,TGTGCCAGCAGTTACCGTAGGGACAGCACCTATGGCTACACCTTC,CASSYRRDSTYGYTF
-,-,TRBV5-1,TRBJ2-1,TGCGCCAGCAGCGAGGCCCTGGCAGGGGGGCTCAATGAGCAGTTCTTC,CASSEALAGGLNEQFF
-,-,TRBV10-2,TRBJ2-6,TGCGCCAGCAGTGAGGTGGGGGGCTCTGGGGCCAACGTCCTGACTTTC,CASSEVGGSGANVLTF
-,few,TRBV18,TRBJ1-2,TGTGCCAGCCGCCCCGGGACGGGCAGTAACTATGGCTACACCTTC,CASRPGTGSNYGYTF
-,few,TRBV5-6,TRBJ2-7,TGTGCCAGCAGCTTGCGACGGCTAGCTTTCTACGAGCAGTACTTC,CASSLRRLAFYEQYF
-,-,TRBV6-6,TRBJ1-3,TGTGCCAGCAGTTACTCTCAGGGGCCGGAATCTGGAAACACCATATATTTT,CASSYSQGPESGNTIYF
-,once,TRBV21-1,TRBJ1-5,TGTGCCAGCAGCAAAGCCTGCCCGCGGGCAGGGGGACATAGCAATCAGCCCCAGCATTTT,CASSKACPRAGGHSNQPQHF
TRBD1,few,TRBV12-3/TRBV12-4,TRBJ1-5,TGTGCCAGCCGGACAGGGGGTGATCAGCCCCAGCATTTT,CASRTGGDQPQHF
-,-,TRBV4-1,TRBJ1-2,TGCGCCAGCAGCCAAGGTAGTAACAGTCACGGGTTTAACTATGGCTACACCTTC,CASSQGSNSHGFNYGYTF
-,-,TRBV5-1,TRBJ1-2,TGCGCCAGCAGCCTTCGGACAACGGCTAACTATGGCTACACCTTC,CASSLRTTANYGYTF
-,-,TRBV5-5,TRBJ2-6,TGCACCCAACCGAACGTCCTGACTTTC,CTQPNVLTF
TRBD2,-,TRBV20-1,TRBJ2-5,TGCAGTGCTAGAGGGGGACTAGCGGGGAAAGAGACCCAGTACTTC,CSARGGLAGKETQYF
-,-,TRBV7-2,TRBJ2-1,TGTGCCAGCAGCTTTTCCCTCAGGAGCTCCTACAATGAGCAGTTCTTC,CASSFSLRSSYNEQFF
TRBD1,-,TRBV3-1,TRBJ1-4,TGTGCCAGCGCGGGGACAGTTGCAACTAATGAAAAACTGTTTTTT,CASAGTVATNEKLFF
-,-,TRBV7-2,TRBJ2-7,TGTGCCAGCAGCTTAGAGACCGTCTACGAGCAGTACTTC,CASSLETVYEQYF
-,few,TRBV5-1,TRBJ2-1,TGCGCCAGCAGCCGGGCCGGCCCAGCACCATCCTACAATGAGCAGTTCTTC,CASSRAGPAPSYNEQFF
-,few,TRBV5-1,TRBJ1-6,TGCGCCAGCACTTCGTCACCCCTCCACTTT,CASTSSPLHF
-,-,TRBV4-2,TRBJ2-1,TGTGCCAGCAGCCAGCCGGACGACAATGAGCAGTTCTTC,CASSQPDDNEQFF
TRBD2,-,TRBV10-3,TRBJ2-1,TGTGCCATCAGTGAGAGGACTAGCGGGACTCTCAATGAGCAGTTCTTC,CAISERTSGTLNEQFF
TRBD2,-,TRBV4-1,TRBJ2-4,TGCGCCAGCAGCCCAGGACTAGCGGGAGGGAGGTGGGTCAAAAACATTCAGTACTTC,CASSPGLAGGRWVKNIQYF
TRBD2,many,TRBV5-6,TRBJ2-1,TGTGCCAGCAGTCCCGGACTAGCGGGAGGGCCCTACAATGAGCAGTTCTTC,CASSPGLAGGPYNEQFF
-,-,TRBV7-2,TRBJ2-4,TGTGCCAGCAGTCGCGAGGGGTACACTCAGTACTTC,CASSREGYTQYF
-,-,TRBV11-2,TRBJ2-5,TGTGCCAGCAGCTTTTTCGGGGGAGGAGGCCAAGAGACCCAGTACTTC,CASSFFGGGGQETQYF
-,few,TRBV27,TRBJ2-3,TGTGCCAGCAGCCGACTCCTAAGCACAGATACGCAGTATTTT,CASSRLLSTDTQYF
-,few,TRBV7-2,TRBJ1-2,TGTGCCAGCAGCTTAGGAGGTGGGGCCCACTATGGCTACACCTTC,CASSLGGGAHYGYTF
-,-,TRBV5-4,TRBJ2-5,TGTGCCAGCAGCTTTGACAGGCTGACCCAAGAGACCCAGTACTTC,CASSFDRLTQETQYF
-,-,TRBV7-2,TRBJ2-4,TGTACCAGCAGCTTAGTTGCGTGGCCATCCTACGAAGAAAACATTCAGTACTTC,CTSSLVAWPSYEENIQYF
-,few,TRBV6-5,TRBJ2-3,TGTGCCAGCAGACCAGGGGTAGTCCCTAGCACAGATACGCAGTATTTT,CASRPGVVPSTDTQYF
-,-,TRBV20-1,TRBJ1-1,TGCAGTGCTACCGACAGGTCTCAGCCTGAAGCTTTCTTT,CSATDRSQPEAFF
TRBD1,few,TRBV27,TRBJ1-5,TGTGCCAGCAGTCTTGACAGGGTTGGGCAGCCCCAGCATTTT,CASSLDRVGQPQHF
-,-,TRBV7-2,TRBJ2-1,TGTGCCAGCAGCCGTTTCCGGGACGAGGATGAGCAGTTCTTC,CASSRFRDEDEQFF
TRBD1,few,TRBV20-1,TRBJ2-3,TGCAGTGCGGAGACAGGGGGCGTGACAGATACGCAGTATTTT,CSAETGGVTDTQYF
-,-,TRBV7-2,TRBJ2-4,TGTGCCAGCAGCTTAGCGGTAATAGCCAAAAACATTCAGTACTTC,CASSLAVIAKNIQYF
-,many,TRBV9,TRBJ2-1,TGTGCCAGCAGCGTAGCGGCTTACTACAATGAGCAGTTCTTC,CASSVAAYYNEQFF
TRBD2,-,TRBV5-1,TRBJ2-1,TGCGCCAGCAGCCCACGACTAGCGGGGGGCTCCTACAATGAGCAGTTCTTC,CASSPRLAGGSYNEQFF
TRBD1,few,TRBV29-1,TRBJ2-5,TGCAGCGTAGAGGACAGGATTATTCAAGAGACCCAGTACTTC,CSVEDRIIQETQYF